This T cell receptor (beta chain) derives from a study of T cells in Graves' hyperthyroidism and ophthalmopathy. Amplified regions were TCR beta CDR3 sequences from RNA transcripts. Initially, a first-round RT-PCR of the TCR CDR3 employed the HTBI primer set. TCRdb reprocessed the multiplex PCR reads with MiXCR, giving one entry per CDR3 protein. The sample includes around 300,000 distinct CDR3 sequences, approximately 23% of them seen just once. This clonotype was sampled from a man aged 25-40 years with Graves' ophthalmopathy. Material for sequencing was blood.

The CDR3 DNA sequence: TGTGCCAGCAGTTCTGCTAGCTATGGGATCCACGAGCAGTACTTC. Encoded protein: CASSSASYGIHEQYF. The chain combines TRBV6-2 or TRBV6-3 with TRBJ2-7; the D gene is possibly TRBD2 (5 bases). This CDR3 is 15 amino acids long. Trimming shortened V by 4 bases and J by 5 bases, and 18 bases separated the two germline ends. Germline loops: CDR1 MNHEY, CDR2 SVGEGT.